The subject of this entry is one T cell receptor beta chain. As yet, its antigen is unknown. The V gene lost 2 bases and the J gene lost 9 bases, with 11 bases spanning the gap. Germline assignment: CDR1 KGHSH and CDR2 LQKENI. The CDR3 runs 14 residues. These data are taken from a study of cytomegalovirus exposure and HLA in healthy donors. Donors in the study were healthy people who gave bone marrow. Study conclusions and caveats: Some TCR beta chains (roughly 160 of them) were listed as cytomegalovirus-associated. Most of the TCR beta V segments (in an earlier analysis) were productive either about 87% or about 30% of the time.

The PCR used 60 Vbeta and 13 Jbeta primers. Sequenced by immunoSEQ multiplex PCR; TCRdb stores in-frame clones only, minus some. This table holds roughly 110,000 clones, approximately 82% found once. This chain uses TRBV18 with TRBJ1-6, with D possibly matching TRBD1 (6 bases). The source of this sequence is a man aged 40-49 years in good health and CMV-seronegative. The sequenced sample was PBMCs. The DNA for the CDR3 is TGTGCCAGCTCACCAGCAGGGGTAGGTTCACCCCTCCACTTT. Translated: CASSPAGVGSPLHF.